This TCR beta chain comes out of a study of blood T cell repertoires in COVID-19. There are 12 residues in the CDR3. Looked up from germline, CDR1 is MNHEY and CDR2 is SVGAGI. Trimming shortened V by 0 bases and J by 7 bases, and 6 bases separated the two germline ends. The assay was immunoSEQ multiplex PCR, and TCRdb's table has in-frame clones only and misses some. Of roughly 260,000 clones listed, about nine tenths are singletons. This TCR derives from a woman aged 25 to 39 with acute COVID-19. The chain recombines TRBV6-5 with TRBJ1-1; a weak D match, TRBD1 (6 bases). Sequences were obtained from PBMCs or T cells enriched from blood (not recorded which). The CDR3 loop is CASSYSGGEAFF. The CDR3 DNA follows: TGTGCCAGCAGTTACTCAGGGGGTGAAGCTTTCTTT.